The following is a TCR beta chain sequence with its context. Method: immunoSEQ multiplex PCR; TCRdb's copy keeps in-frame clones and lacks some. The table records about 240,000 clones, around 80% of them present only once. The data were taken from a study of blood T cell repertoires in COVID-19. CDR1 SGHRS and CDR2 YFSETQ come from the germline V gene. The junction had 7 bases not matched to a gene; V was cut back by 2 bases and J by 6 bases. The CDR3 sequence is 15 residues long. The source of this sequence is a human donor in a cohort sampled during active COVID-19. The V and J genes are TRBV5-1 and TRBJ2-1; 8 nucleotides agree with TRBD2. Specimen: peripheral blood. The CDR3 region is CASSFSGEVINEQFF. The DNA of the CDR3 is TGCGCCAGCAGCTTTAGCGGGGAGGTAATCAATGAGCAGTTCTTC.